There are a few counts of the clone carrying this TCR beta chain. The target antigen is unknown. The CDR3 is 15 residues long. Germline V lookup: CDR1 LNHDA, CDR2 SQIVND (reference sequence). V was cut by 8 bases and J by 4 bases, with 15 bases left in between. The sample belongs to a study of type 1 and type 2 diabetes patients. Study-level results: In type 2 diabetes, highly-expanded CD4+ clones took a median roughly 3.9% of reads. V and J gene usage correlated at around 0.97 between type 2 diabetes and control samples.

Genomic DNA was the PCR template. A primer set of 30 forward and 13 reverse primers amplified the CDR3. A single record per CDR3 protein comes from TCRdb applying MiXCR to the multiplex PCR reads. This sample has about 250,000 distinct CDR3 sequences, with roughly 48% found just once. Each diabetic donor fulfilled classification criteria for either type 1 or type 2. The chain joins TRBV19 to TRBJ2-6; D may match TRBD1 or TRBD2 (5 bases each). The TCR originated in a man aged 18 to 30 with type 2 diabetes. Sequencing was done on a sample of peripheral blood mononuclear cells (PBMCs). The CDR3 DNA sequence: TGTGCCAGTCATCCAGGGCGGGCCGGGGCCAACGTCCTGACTTTC. Translation: CASHPGRAGANVLTF. The entire variable domain, with the rest obtained from reference TRBV19 and TRBJ2-6, is as follows: DGGITQSPKYLFRKEGQNVTLSCEQNLNHDAMYWYRQDPGQGLRLIYYSQIVNDFQKGDIAEGYSVSREKKESFPLTVTSAQKNPTAFYLCASHPGRAGANVLTFGAGSRLTVL.